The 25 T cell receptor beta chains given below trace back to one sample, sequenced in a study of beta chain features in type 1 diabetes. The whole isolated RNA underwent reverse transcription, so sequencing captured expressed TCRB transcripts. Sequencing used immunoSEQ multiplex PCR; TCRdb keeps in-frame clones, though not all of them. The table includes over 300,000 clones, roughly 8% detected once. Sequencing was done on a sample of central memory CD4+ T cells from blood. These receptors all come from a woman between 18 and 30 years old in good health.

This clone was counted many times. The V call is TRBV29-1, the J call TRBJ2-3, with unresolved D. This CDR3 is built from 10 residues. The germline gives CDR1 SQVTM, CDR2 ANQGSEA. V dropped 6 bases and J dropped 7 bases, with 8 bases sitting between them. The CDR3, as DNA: TGCAGCGTACTTACGTATACGCAGTATTTT. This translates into CSVLTYTQYF.

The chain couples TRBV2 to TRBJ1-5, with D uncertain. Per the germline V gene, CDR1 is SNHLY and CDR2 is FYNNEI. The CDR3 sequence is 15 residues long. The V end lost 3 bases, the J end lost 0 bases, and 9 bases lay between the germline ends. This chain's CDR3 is CASSDWAYSNQPQHF. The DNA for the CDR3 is TGTGCCAGCAGTGATTGGGCTTATAGCAATCAGCCCCAGCATTTT.

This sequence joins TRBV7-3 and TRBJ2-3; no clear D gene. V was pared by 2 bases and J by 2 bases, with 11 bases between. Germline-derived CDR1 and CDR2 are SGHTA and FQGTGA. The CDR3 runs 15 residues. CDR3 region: CASSLLATTTDTQYF. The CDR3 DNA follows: TGTGCCAGCAGCTTATTAGCCACAACCACAGATACGCAGTATTTT.

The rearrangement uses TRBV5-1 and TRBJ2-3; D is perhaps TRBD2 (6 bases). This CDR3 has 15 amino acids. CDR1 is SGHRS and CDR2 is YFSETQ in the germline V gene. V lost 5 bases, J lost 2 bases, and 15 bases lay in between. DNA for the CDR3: TGCGCCAGCAGATCTCGGGACTCGACCACAGATACGCAGTATTTT. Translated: CASRSRDSTTDTQYF.

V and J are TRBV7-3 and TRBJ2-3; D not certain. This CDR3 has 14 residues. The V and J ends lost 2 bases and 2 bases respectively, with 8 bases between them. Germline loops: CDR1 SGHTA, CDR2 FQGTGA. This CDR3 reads CASSLLGYTDTQYF. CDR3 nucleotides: TGTGCCAGCAGCTTACTTGGCTACACAGATACGCAGTATTTT.

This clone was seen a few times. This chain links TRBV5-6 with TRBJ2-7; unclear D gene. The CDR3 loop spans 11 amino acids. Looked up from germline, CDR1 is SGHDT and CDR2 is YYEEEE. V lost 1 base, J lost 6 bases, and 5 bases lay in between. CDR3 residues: CASSLYGEQYF. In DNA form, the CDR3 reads TGTGCCAGCAGCTTGTATGGCGAGCAGTACTTC.

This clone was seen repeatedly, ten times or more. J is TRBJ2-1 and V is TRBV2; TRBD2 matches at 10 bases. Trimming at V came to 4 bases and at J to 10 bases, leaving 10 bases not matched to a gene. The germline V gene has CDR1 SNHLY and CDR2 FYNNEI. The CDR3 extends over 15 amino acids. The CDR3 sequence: CASSVTSGIRGEQFF. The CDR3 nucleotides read TGTGCCAGCAGTGTAACTAGCGGGATACGCGGGGAGCAGTTCTTC.

The chain's CDR3 is CAISEGRTSGRVDTQYF. CDR3 DNA: TGTGCCATCAGTGAGGGGCGGACTAGCGGGAGAGTGGATACGCAGTATTTT. This chain links TRBV10-3 with TRBJ2-3; TRBD2 agrees at 13 bases. CDR1 and CDR2 from the germline V gene are ENHRY and SYGVKD. J was trimmed by 6 bases and V by 2 bases; bases with no gene match: 8. This CDR3 region has 17 residues.

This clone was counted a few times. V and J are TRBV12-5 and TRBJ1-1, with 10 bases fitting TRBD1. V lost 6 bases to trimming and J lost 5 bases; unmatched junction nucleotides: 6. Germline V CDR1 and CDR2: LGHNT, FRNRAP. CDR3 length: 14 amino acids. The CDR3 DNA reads TGTGCTAGTGGACCCGGACAGGGGGGGACTGAAGCTTTCTTT. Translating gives CASGPGQGGTEAFF. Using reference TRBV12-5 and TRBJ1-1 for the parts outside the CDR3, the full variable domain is DARVTQTPRHKVTEMGQEVTMRCQPILGHNTVFWYRQTMMQGLELLAYFRNRAPLDDSGMPKDRFSAEMPDATLATLKIQPSEPRDSAVYFCASGPGQGGTEAFFGQGTRLTVV.

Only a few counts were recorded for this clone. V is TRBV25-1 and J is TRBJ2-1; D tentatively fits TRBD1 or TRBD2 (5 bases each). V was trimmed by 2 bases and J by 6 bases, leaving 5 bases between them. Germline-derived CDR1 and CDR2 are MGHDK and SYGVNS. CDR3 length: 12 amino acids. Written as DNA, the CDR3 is TGTGCCAGCAGTGAAGGGGGCAATGAGCAGTTCTTC. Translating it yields CASSEGGNEQFF.

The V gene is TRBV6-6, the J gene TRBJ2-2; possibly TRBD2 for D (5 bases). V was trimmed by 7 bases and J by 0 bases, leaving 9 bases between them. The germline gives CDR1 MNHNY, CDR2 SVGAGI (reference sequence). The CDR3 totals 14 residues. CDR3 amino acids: CASTLLANTGELFF. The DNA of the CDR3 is TGTGCCAGCACCCTACTAGCGAACACCGGGGAGCTGTTTTTT.

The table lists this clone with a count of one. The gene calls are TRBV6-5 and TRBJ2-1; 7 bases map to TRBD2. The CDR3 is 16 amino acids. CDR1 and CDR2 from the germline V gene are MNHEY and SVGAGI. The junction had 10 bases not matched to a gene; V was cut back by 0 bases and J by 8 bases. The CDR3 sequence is CASSYSRAGPTHEQFF. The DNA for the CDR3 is TGTGCCAGCAGTTACTCGAGAGCGGGGCCCACCCATGAGCAGTTCTTC.

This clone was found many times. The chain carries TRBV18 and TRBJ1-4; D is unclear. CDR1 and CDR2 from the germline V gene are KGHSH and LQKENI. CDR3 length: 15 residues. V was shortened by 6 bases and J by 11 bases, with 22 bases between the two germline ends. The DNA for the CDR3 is TGTGCCAGCTCGCGCCAACCTGGTCAAACGGGTAAACTGTTTTTT. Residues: CASSRQPGQTGKLFF.

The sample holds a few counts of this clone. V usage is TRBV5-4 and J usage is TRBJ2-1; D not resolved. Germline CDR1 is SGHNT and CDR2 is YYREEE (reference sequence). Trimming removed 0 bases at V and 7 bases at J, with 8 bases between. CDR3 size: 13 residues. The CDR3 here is CASSLAGSNEQFF. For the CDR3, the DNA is TGTGCCAGCAGCTTGGCCGGAAGTAATGAGCAGTTCTTC.

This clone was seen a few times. The CDR3 coding sequence is TGTGCCAGCAGCTTGACCGGGACAGCGTTCGGTCAGCCCCAGCATTTT. Its protein is CASSLTGTAFGQPQHF. The chain combines TRBV5-6 with TRBJ1-5, with 7 bases aligning to TRBD1. CDR1 is SGHDT and CDR2 is YYEEEE in the germline V gene. The CDR3 is made up of 16 amino acids. The V and J ends lost 1 base and 6 bases, in that order; junction bases with no gene match: 10.

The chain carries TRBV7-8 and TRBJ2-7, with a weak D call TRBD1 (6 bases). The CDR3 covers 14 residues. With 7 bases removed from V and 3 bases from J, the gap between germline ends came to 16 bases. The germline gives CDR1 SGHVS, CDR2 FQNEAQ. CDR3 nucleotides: TGTGCCAGCACCTACAGGGCCGCAGACTACGAGCAGTACTTC. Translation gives CASTYRAADYEQYF.

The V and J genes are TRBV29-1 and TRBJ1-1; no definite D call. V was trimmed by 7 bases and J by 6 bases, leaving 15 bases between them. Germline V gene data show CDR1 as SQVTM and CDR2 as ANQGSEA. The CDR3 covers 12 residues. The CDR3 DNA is TGCAGCGGTTGCCGTGAGGGCGCTGAAGCTTTCTTT. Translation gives CSGCREGAEAFF. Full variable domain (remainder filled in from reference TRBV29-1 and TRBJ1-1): SAVISQKPSRDICQRGTSLTIQCQVDSQVTMMFWYRQQPGQSLTLIATANQGSEATYESGFVIDKFPISRPNLTFSTLTVSNMSPEDSSIYLCSGCREGAEAFFGQGTRLTVV.

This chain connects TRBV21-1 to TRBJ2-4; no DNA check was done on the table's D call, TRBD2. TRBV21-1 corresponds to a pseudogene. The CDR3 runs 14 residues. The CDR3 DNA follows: TGTGCCAGCAGCCCCCGGGAGGGAACAAACATTCAGTACTTC. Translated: CASSPREGTNIQYF.

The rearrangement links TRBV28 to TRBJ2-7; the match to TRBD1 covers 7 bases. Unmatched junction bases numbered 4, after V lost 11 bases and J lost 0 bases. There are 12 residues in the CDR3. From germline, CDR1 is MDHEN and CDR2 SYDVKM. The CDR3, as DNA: TGTGCCTCAGGGGGAAGCTCCTACGAGCAGTACTTC. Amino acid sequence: CASGGSSYEQYF.

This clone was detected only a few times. CDR3: CASSLGLAGVSKETQYF. In nucleotides, the CDR3 is TGTGCCAGCAGCCTCGGACTAGCGGGAGTCAGTAAAGAGACCCAGTACTTC. J is TRBJ2-5 and V is TRBV4-2; 13 bases fit TRBD2. Germline V lookup: CDR1 LGHNA, CDR2 YNFKEQ. The CDR3 extends over 17 amino acids. Trimming at V came to 4 bases and at J to 3 bases, leaving 8 bases not matched to a gene.

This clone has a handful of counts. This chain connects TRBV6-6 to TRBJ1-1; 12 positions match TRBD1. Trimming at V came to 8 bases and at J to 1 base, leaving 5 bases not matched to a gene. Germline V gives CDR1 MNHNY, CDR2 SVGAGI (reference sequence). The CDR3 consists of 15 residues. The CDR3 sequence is CASGGQGARNTEAFF. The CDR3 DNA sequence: TGTGCCAGCGGGGGACAGGGGGCACGGAACACTGAAGCTTTCTTT.

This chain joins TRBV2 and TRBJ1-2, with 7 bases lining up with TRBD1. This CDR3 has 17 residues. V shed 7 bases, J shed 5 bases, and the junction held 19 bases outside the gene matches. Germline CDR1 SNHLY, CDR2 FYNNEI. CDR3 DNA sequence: TGTGCCAGCACACCCTTGGACCGGGACAGTAATCAGTATGGCTACACCTTC. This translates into CASTPLDRDSNQYGYTF.

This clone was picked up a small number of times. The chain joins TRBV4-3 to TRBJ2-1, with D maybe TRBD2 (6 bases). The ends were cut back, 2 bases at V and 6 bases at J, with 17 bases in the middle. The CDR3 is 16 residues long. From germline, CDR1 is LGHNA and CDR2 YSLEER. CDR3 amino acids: CASSQFTGEGPNEQFF. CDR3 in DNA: TGCGCCAGCAGCCAATTCACGGGAGAGGGGCCCAATGAGCAGTTCTTC.

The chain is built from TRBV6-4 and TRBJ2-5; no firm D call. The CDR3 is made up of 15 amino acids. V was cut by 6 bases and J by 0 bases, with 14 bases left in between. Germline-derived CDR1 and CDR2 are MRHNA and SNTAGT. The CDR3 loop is CASRPITKYQETQYF. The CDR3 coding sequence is TGTGCCAGCAGGCCTATTACAAAGTACCAAGAGACCCAGTACTTC.

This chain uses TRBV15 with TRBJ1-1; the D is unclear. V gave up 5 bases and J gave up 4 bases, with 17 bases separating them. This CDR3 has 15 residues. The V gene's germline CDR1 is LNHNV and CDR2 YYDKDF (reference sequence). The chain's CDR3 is CATSRWVVPGTEAFF. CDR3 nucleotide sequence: TGTGCCACCAGCCGCTGGGTCGTCCCGGGCACTGAAGCTTTCTTT.